This TCR beta chain comes out of a study of CD8+CD57+ T cells in acquired aplastic anemia. Study background: The average for DNA from sorted CD4+ and CD8+ cells was roughly 3 ug.

This clonotype has a count of ten or more. The antigen is undetermined. Overall study results and limits: The number of CD8+ CDR3 sequences shared by patients and controls was twenty-nine. Simpson's diversity of CD8+ cells was not significantly different in patients compared with controls.

The CDR3 is 14 residues long. V dropped 1 base and J dropped 3 bases, with 8 bases sitting between them. Germline CDR1 and CDR2: SGHNT and YENEEA. Investigators profiled TCR beta VDJ and CDR3 from genomic DNA template. TCRdb re-derived calls from the reads in MiXCR, one entry per CDR3 protein. The repertoire holds roughly 150,000 distinct CDR3 sequences, approximately 44% seen once, with 0.85% to 1.3% in the top ten. The chain joins TRBV11-3 to TRBJ2-3; possible D gene TRBD1, 5 bases. The sequence came from a human donor in good health. The sample was sorted CD4+, CD8+, or CD8+CD57+ T cells (not recorded which) from PBMCs. The CDR3 loop reads CASSLGRGTDTQYF. CDR3 DNA: TGTGCCAGCAGCTTAGGTAGGGGAACAGATACGCAGTATTTT.